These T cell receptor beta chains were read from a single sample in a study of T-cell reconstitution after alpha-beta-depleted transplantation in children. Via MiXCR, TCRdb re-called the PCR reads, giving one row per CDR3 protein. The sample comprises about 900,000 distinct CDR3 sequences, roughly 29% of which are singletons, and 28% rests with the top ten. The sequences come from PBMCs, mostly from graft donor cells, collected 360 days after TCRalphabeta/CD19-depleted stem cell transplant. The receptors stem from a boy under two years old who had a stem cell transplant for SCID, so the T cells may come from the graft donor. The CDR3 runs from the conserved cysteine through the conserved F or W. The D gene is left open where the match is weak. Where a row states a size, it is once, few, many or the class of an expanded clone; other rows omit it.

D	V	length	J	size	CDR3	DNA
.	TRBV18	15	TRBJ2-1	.	CASSPRGPGFNEQFF	TGTGCCAGCTCACCACGGGGCCCCGGGTTCAATGAGCAGTTCTTC
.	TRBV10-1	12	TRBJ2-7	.	CASSGPTGPQYF	TGCGCCAGCAGTGGGCCGACAGGTCCGCAGTACTTC
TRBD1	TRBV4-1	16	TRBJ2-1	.	CASSQDLFGQGNEQFF	TGCGCCAGCAGCCAAGATCTCTTTGGACAGGGGAATGAGCAGTTCTTC
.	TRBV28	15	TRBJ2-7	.	CASQGWEGAIYEQYF	TGTGCCTCCCAAGGGTGGGAGGGGGCAATCTACGAGCAGTACTTC
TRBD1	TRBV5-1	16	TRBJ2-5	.	CASSPPGQGAQETQYF	TGCGCCAGCAGCCCACCGGGACAGGGGGCCCAAGAGACCCAGTACTTC
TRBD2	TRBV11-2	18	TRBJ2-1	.	CASSLGSSGGTSYNEQFF	TGTGCCAGCAGCTTAGGATCTAGCGGGGGTACCTCCTACAATGAGCAGTTCTTC
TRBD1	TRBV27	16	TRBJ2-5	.	CASSFSPGTGVETQYF	TGTGCCAGCAGTTTCTCTCCTGGGACAGGGGTAGAGACCCAGTACTTC
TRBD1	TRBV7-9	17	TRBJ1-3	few	CASSTPGQGAPGNTIYF	TGTGCCAGCAGCACGCCGGGACAGGGGGCTCCTGGAAACACCATATATTTT
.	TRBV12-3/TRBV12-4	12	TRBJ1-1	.	CASSFLPSEAFF	TGTGCCAGCAGTTTCCTACCATCTGAAGCTTTCTTT
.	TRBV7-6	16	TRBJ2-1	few	CASSLALGGSYNEQFF	TGTGCCAGCAGCTTAGCACTTGGGGGGTCCTACAATGAGCAGTTCTTC
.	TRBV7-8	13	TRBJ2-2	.	CASSLNSIGELFF	TGTGCCAGCAGCTTAAATTCGATCGGGGAGCTGTTTTTT
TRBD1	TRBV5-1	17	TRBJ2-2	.	CASSLAIFTGDTGELFF	TGCGCCAGCAGCTTGGCCATTTTCACAGGGGACACCGGGGAGCTGTTTTTT
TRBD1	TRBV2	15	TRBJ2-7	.	CASSTRTGRTYEQYF	TGTGCCAGCAGTACTAGGACAGGACGGACCTACGAGCAGTACTTC
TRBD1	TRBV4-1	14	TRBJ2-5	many	CASSEGQGRETQYF	TGCGCCAGCAGCGAGGGACAGGGACGGGAGACCCAGTACTTC
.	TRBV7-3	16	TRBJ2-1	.	CASSPIAGAVHNEQFF	TGTGCCAGCAGTCCCATTGCGGGGGCGGTCCACAATGAGCAGTTCTTC
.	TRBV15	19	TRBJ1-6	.	CATSRHDVWTDTYNSPLHF	TGTGCCACCAGCAGACACGACGTATGGACGGATACCTATAATTCACCCCTCCACTTT
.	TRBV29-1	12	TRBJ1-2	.	CSVATYNYGYTF	TGCAGCGTTGCTACCTATAACTATGGCTACACCTTC
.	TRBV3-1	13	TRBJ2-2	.	CASSQGWPGEVFF	TGTGCCAGCAGCCAAGGGTGGCCCGGGGAGGTGTTTTTT
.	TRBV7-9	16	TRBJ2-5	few	CASSLGYGIYQETQYF	TGTGCCAGCAGCTTAGGGTACGGGATATATCAAGAGACCCAGTACTTC
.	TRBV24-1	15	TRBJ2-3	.	CATSDTTTSTDTQYF	TGTGCCACCAGTGATACCACAACTAGCACAGATACGCAGTATTTT
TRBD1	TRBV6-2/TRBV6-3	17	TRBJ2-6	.	CASSYDRGLSGANVLTF	TGTGCCAGCAGTTACGACAGGGGGCTCTCTGGGGCCAACGTCCTGACTTTC
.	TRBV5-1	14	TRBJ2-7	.	CASSLEGGRREQYF	TGCGCCAGCAGCTTGGAGGGCGGCCGAAGGGAGCAGTACTTC
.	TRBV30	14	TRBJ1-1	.	CAWRKDIMNTEAFF	TGTGCCTGGAGGAAGGACATCATGAACACTGAAGCTTTCTTT
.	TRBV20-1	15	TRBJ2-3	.	CSATNRDQRPDTQYF	TGCAGTGCTACGAACCGGGACCAACGCCCAGATACGCAGTATTTT
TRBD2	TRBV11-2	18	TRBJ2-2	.	CASSPILSSGGITGELFF	TGTGCCAGCAGCCCTATCCTCTCTAGCGGGGGTATTACCGGGGAGCTGTTTTTT
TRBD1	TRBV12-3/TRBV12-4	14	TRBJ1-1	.	CASSLATGQPEAFF	TGTGCCAGCAGTTTAGCGACGGGACAGCCTGAAGCTTTCTTT
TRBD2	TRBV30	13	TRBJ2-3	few	CAWSAGGGNTQYF	TGTGCCTGGAGTGCCGGGGGGGGAAATACGCAGTATTTT
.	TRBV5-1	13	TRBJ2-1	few	CATSGGKVNEQFF	TGCGCCACCTCCGGGGGCAAGGTCAATGAGCAGTTCTTC